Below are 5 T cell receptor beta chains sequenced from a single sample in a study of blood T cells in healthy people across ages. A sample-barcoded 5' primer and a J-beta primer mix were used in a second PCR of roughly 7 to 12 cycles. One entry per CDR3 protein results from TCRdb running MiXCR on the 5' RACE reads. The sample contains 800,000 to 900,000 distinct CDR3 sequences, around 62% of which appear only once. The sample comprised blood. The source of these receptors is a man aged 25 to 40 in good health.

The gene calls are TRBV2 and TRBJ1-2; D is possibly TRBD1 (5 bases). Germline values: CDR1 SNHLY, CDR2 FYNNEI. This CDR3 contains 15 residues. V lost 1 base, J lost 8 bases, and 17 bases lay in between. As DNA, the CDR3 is TGTGCCAGCAGTGAAGTCCCTAACAGGCAAGGCGGCTACACCTTC. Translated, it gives CASSEVPNRQGGYTF.

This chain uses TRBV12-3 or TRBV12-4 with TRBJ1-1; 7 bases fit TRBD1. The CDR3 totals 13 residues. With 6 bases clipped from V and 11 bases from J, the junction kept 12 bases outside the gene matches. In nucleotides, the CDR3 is TGTGCCAGCAGGCTCCCGGACAGGATGGAGGCTTTCTTT. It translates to CASRLPDRMEAFF.

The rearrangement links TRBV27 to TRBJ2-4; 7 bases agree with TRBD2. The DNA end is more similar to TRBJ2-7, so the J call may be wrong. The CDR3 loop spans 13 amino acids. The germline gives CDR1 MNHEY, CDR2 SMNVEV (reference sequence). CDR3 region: CASSFGGGSEQYF. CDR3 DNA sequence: TGTGCCAGCAGTTTTGGGGGGGGGAGCGAGCAGTACTTC.

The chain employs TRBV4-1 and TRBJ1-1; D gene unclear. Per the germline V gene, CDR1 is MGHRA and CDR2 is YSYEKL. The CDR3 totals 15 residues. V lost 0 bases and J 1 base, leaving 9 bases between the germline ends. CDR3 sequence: CASSQENAGNTEAFF. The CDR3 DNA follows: TGCGCCAGCAGCCAAGAAAACGCGGGGAACACTGAAGCTTTCTTT.

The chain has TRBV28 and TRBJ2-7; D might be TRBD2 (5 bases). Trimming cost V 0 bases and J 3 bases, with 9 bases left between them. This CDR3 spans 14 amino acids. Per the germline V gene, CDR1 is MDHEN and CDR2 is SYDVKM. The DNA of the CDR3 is TGTGCCAGCAGTTTATGGAGGGCTAGCTACGAGCAGTACTTC. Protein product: CASSLWRASYEQYF.